These 15 T cell receptor beta chains originate from one sample sequenced in a study of shared T cell receptors in the human thymus. Libraries were prepared by immunoSEQ multiplex PCR; TCRdb keeps only in-frame clonotypes and omits some of them. Of hundreds of thousands of clones in the sample, roughly 90% were seen once. These same records also appear under a second study, on human thymus T cells.

The sequenced sample was thymocytes. The receptors here all came from a boy in the first two years of life with a congenital heart defect.

The genes are TRBV30 and TRBJ2-3, with 7 positions matching TRBD2. V was pared by 7 bases and J by 6 bases, with 25 bases of the junction left unmatched. From germline, CDR1 is GTSNPN and CDR2 SVGIG (reference sequence). This CDR3 has 18 amino acids. The CDR3 DNA reads as TGTGCCTTAAACCCCGGGACTACATATCAAAACACGTACGATACGCAGTATTTT. Protein: CALNPGTTYQNTYDTQYF.

The chain recombines TRBV5-4 with TRBJ2-1, with a tentative D call TRBD2 (7 bases). The length of the CDR3 is 17 residues. In germline, CDR1 is SGHNT, CDR2 YYREEE (reference sequence). V was shortened by 0 bases and J by 6 bases, with 19 bases between the two germline ends. In DNA form, the CDR3 reads TGTGCCAGCAGCTTGGGGGGGCGTGTGGGAGGGCCCAATGAGCAGTTCTTC. Its translation is CASSLGGRVGGPNEQFF.

This clone was observed a handful of times. The chain recombines TRBV7-9 with TRBJ2-7; 11 bases are shared with TRBD2. CDR1 is SEHNR and CDR2 is FQNEAQ in the germline V gene (reference sequence). This CDR3 contains 18 residues. The trim removed 6 bases at V and 3 bases at J, leaving 16 bases unmatched. The DNA of the CDR3 is TGTGCCAGCAGTTGTACCGCTAAGACTAGCGGGACCCACTACGAGCAGTACTTC. Encoded protein: CASSCTAKTSGTHYEQYF.

The J gene is TRBJ1-5, the V gene TRBV27; D remains unclear. The ends were cut back, 6 bases at V and 0 bases at J, with 12 bases in the middle. The CDR3 loop spans 15 amino acids. CDR1 is MNHEY, CDR2 SMNVEV, per germline (reference sequence). The CDR3 DNA follows: TGTGCCAGCAGGAGGGCGGGAGATAGCAATCAGCCCCAGCATTTT. It specifies CASRRAGDSNQPQHF.

The rearrangement joins TRBV11-2 to TRBJ2-7, with D perhaps TRBD1 (6 bases). V lost 4 bases, J lost 4 bases, and 11 bases lay in between. This CDR3 is built from 13 residues. Germline loops: CDR1 SGHAT, CDR2 FQNNGV. The CDR3 nucleotides are TGTGCCAGCAGCTCCGGGACAAAATACGAGCAGTACTTC. This gives the protein CASSSGTKYEQYF.

This clone was seen a few times. V usage is TRBV6-1 and J usage is TRBJ2-3; D is possibly TRBD2 (6 bases). From germline, CDR1 is MNHNS and CDR2 SASEGT. This CDR3 comprises 13 residues. V was cut by 7 bases and J by 6 bases, with 14 bases left in between. The CDR3 region is CASTEARGDTQYF. CDR3 coding DNA: TGTGCCAGCACCGAGGCCCGGGGGGATACGCAGTATTTT.

The chain has TRBV19 and TRBJ2-2; 7 bases line up with TRBD1. There are 15 residues in the CDR3. V trimming: 2 bases; J trimming: 4 bases; junction bases outside the gene matches: 4. Germline loops: CDR1 LNHDA, CDR2 SQIVND (reference sequence). In DNA form, the CDR3 reads TGTGCCAGTAGTATATCAGGGGACAGCACCGGGGAGCTGTTTTTT. This encodes CASSISGDSTGELFF.

The chain carries TRBV18 and TRBJ1-3; no clear D. The ends were cut back, 2 bases at V and 5 bases at J, with 10 bases in the middle. This CDR3 region has 14 residues. Germline lookup yields CDR1 KGHSH and CDR2 LQKENI. The CDR3 DNA follows: TGTGCCAGCTCACCAGCTATGAGAAGAAACACCATATATTTT. Translated: CASSPAMRRNTIYF.

The chain employs TRBV25-1 and TRBJ2-3; 7 nucleotides line up with TRBD2. The CDR3 consists of 16 residues. The V gene's germline CDR1 is MGHDK and CDR2 SYGVNS. The V segment lost 8 bases and the J segment 4 bases; nucleotides outside the gene matches: 15. CDR3 protein: CASCACGREVADTQYF. The CDR3 DNA follows: TGTGCCAGCTGTGCCTGTGGACGGGAGGTTGCAGATACGCAGTATTTT.

The CDR3 spells CASSSHGLAGYNEQFF. As DNA, the CDR3 is TGTGCCAGCAGTTCCCACGGACTAGCGGGATACAATGAGCAGTTCTTC. This rearrangement joins TRBV6-5 to TRBJ2-1; 12 nucleotides line up with TRBD2. This CDR3 region has 16 residues. After removal of 4 bases from V and 4 bases from J, the junction contained 5 bases not matched to a gene. Germline CDR1 MNHEY, CDR2 SVGAGI.

V is TRBV6-5 and J is TRBJ2-7; TRBD1 aligns across 9 bases. J was trimmed by 1 base and V by 5 bases; bases with no gene match: 6. There are 15 residues in the CDR3. Germline V gene lookup returns CDR1 MNHEY and CDR2 SVGAGI. The CDR3 DNA is TGTGCCAGCAGTAGGGACAGGGCTTCTTCCTACGAGCAGTACTTC. Amino acid sequence: CASSRDRASSYEQYF.

This chain joins TRBV7-6 and TRBJ2-4; tentatively, D is TRBD1 (5 bases). The CDR3 spans 15 residues. The ends were cut back, 1 base at V and 1 base at J, with 8 bases in the middle. Germline lookup yields CDR1 SGHVS and CDR2 FNYEAQ. DNA of the CDR3: TGTGCCAGCAGCTTAGAAGGGGATGCCAAAAACATTCAGTACTTC. Its protein is CASSLEGDAKNIQYF. The full variable domain, its missing parts supplied by reference TRBV7-6 and TRBJ2-4, is GAGVSQSPRYKVTKRGQDVALRCDPISGHVSLYWYRQALGQGPEFLTYFNYEAQQDKSGLPNDRFSAERPEGSISTLTIQRTEQRDSAMYRCASSLEGDAKNIQYFGAGTRLSVL.

The chain has TRBV29-1 and TRBJ2-7, with 14 bases lining up with TRBD2. The CDR3 has 14 amino acids. The germline V gene has CDR1 SQVTM and CDR2 ANQGSEA. The trim removed 7 bases at V and 2 bases at J, leaving 4 bases unmatched. The CDR3 reads CSAGLAGGTYEQYF. CDR3 nucleotide sequence: TGCAGCGCCGGACTAGCGGGAGGTACCTACGAGCAGTACTTC.

The CDR3 is CASSLRLAGGPYGANVLTF. The CDR3 DNA sequence: TGTGCCAGCAGCCTACGACTAGCGGGAGGGCCTTATGGGGCCAACGTCCTGACTTTC. The chain combines TRBV5-4 with TRBJ2-6; 14 bases fit TRBD2. Germline V gene sequence: CDR1 SGHNT, CDR2 YYREEE (reference sequence). The CDR3 totals 19 residues. The V gene end was trimmed by 4 bases and the J gene end by 3 bases; junction bases not matched to a gene: 9.

This clone occurred once. Germline is not matched at one junction end, which may reflect a read error. V is TRBV7-7 and J is TRBJ2-2; no clear D. The CDR3 totals 18 residues. In germline, CDR1 is SSHAT, CDR2 FNYEAQ (reference sequence). Here the CDR3 DNA reads TGTGCTAGCAGCTGCCATGAGCGAGATAAAACGAACACCGGGGAGCTGTTTTTT. This encodes CASSCHERDKTNTGELFF. Full variable domain (remainder filled in from reference TRBV7-7 and TRBJ2-2): GAGVSQSPRYKVTKRGQDVTLRCDPISSHATLYWYQQALGQGPEFLTYFNYEAQPDKSGLPSDRFSAERPEGSISTLTIQRTEQRDSAMYRCASSCHERDKTNTGELFFGEGSRLTVL.